The 29 T cell receptor beta chains reported below all come from one sample, sequenced in a study of cytotoxic CD8 clonotypes in ibrutinib-treated CLL. Profiled with immunoSEQ multiplex PCR; TCRdb holds only in-frame clones, not every one. The sample holds 25,000 to 30,000 clones, approximately 85% seen once. This specimen was PBMCs, taken after 24 months of ibrutinib treatment. These receptors were collected from a human donor with chronic lymphocytic leukemia.

This clone has a handful of counts. This chain uses TRBV2 with TRBJ2-4; D ambiguous. Germline V gene sequence: CDR1 SNHLY, CDR2 FYNNEI. V dropped 1 base and J dropped 15 bases, with 19 bases sitting between them. CDR3 length: 14 residues. CDR3 sequence (DNA): TGTGCCAGCAGTGAAGATCTCGCGACGGCCGGGCGGTACTTC. It codes for CASSEDLATAGRYF. Complete variable domain (other parts from reference TRBV2 and TRBJ2-4): EPEVTQTPSHQVTQMGQEVILRCVPISNHLYFYWYRQILGQKVEFLVSFYNNEISEKSEIFDDQFSVERPDGSNFTLKIRSTKLEDSAMYFCASSEDLATAGRYFGAGTRLSVL.

This rearrangement joins TRBV9 to TRBJ2-2, with 9 nucleotides matching TRBD2. Losses at the gene ends were 0 bases for V and 6 bases for J; bases not matched to a gene: 3. The CDR3 contains 15 residues. In germline, CDR1 is SGDLS, CDR2 YYNGEE. The CDR3 DNA reads TGTGCCAGCAGCGTAGAGGCGGGGGGGTCCGGGGAGCTGTTTTTT. Translation gives CASSVEAGGSGELFF.

The chain has TRBV15 and TRBJ2-1; 16 bases are shared with TRBD2. The germline CDR1 and CDR2 sequences are LNHNV and YYDKDF (reference sequence). CDR3 length: 19 amino acids. With 2 bases clipped from V and 8 bases from J, the junction kept 12 bases outside the gene matches. CDR3 residues: CATSRLTTGTSGGADEQFF. CDR3 in DNA: TGTGCCACCAGCAGACTCACAACCGGGACTAGCGGGGGGGCAGATGAGCAGTTCTTC. The complete variable domain, with remaining parts taken from reference TRBV15 and TRBJ2-1, reads DAMVIQNPRYQVTQFGKPVTLSCSQTLNHNVMYWYQQKSSQAPKLLFHYYDKDFNNEADTPDNFQSRRPNTSFCFLDIRSPGLGDTAMYLCATSRLTTGTSGGADEQFFGPGTRLTVL.

The genes are TRBV21-1 and TRBJ1-5. TRBV21-1 is annotated as a pseudogene. This CDR3 has 16 amino acids. As DNA, the CDR3 is TGTGCCAATCTTGAGGCGGGCCGAAAACACAATCAGCCCCAGCATTTT. It yields the protein CANLEAGRKHNQPQHF.

The genes are TRBV9 and TRBJ1-1; D gene ambiguous. Trimming cost V 4 bases and J 7 bases, with 14 bases left between them. The CDR3 is 13 residues long. CDR1 and CDR2 from the germline V gene are SGDLS and YYNGEE. The CDR3 here is CASSPTLRGEAFF. DNA for the CDR3: TGTGCCAGCAGCCCCACATTGAGAGGTGAAGCTTTCTTT.

The gene calls are TRBV21-1 and TRBJ2-7; the table calls TRBD1, which could not be checked here. TRBV21-1 is an annotated pseudogene. The CDR3 has 15 residues. DNA for the CDR3: TGTGCCAGCAGCAACCCCGGGACAGGAGCCTACGAGCAGTACTTC. This translates into CASSNPGTGAYEQYF.

This clone appeared a few times. The V and J genes are TRBV28 and TRBJ1-6; D unresolved. This CDR3 is built from 13 residues. Germline V gene data show CDR1 as MDHEN and CDR2 as SYDVKM. Trimming shortened V by 6 bases and J by 10 bases, and 13 bases separated the two germline ends. CDR3 in DNA: TGTGCCAGCAGCGGACCCGCCGGGTCACCCCTCCACTTT. The encoded protein is CASSGPAGSPLHF.

The chain has TRBV4-2 and TRBJ1-2; D is perhaps TRBD1 (5 bases). CDR3 size: 16 residues. Germline assignment: CDR1 LGHNA and CDR2 YNFKEQ. Trimming removed 0 bases at V and 4 bases at J, with 15 bases between. DNA for the CDR3: TGTGCCAGCAGCCAAGATCTTACAGGCTCCATCTATGGCTACACCTTC. This sequence encodes CASSQDLTGSIYGYTF.

The chain employs TRBV5-1 and TRBJ2-7; D may be TRBD1 (6 bases). Germline V gene lookup returns CDR1 SGHRS and CDR2 YFSETQ. The CDR3 extends over 17 amino acids. Trimming left V 1 base short and J 6 bases short, with 23 bases between. CDR3 sequence reads: CASSLLGAADLPPEQYF. For the CDR3, the DNA is TGCGCCAGCAGCTTGTTGGGGGCGGCGGACCTACCTCCCGAGCAGTACTTC.

This chain joins TRBV27 and TRBJ2-6, with unresolved D. The germline gives CDR1 MNHEY, CDR2 SMNVEV (reference sequence). V was trimmed by 7 bases and J by 0 bases, leaving 16 bases between them. The CDR3 runs to 17 residues. CDR3 region: CASTSSQVLSGANVLTF. CDR3 coding DNA: TGTGCCAGCACTTCTTCCCAGGTTCTCTCTGGGGCCAACGTCCTGACTTTC. Filled out from reference TRBV27 and TRBJ2-6, the complete variable domain reads EAQVTQNPRYLITVTGKKLTVTCSQNMNHEYMSWYRQDPGLGLRQIYYSMNVEVTDKGDVPEGYKVSRKEKRNFPLILESPSPNQTSLYFCASTSSQVLSGANVLTFGAGSRLTVL.

The rearrangement joins TRBV7-6 to TRBJ2-5; 10 positions agree with TRBD2. Looked up from germline, CDR1 is SGHVS and CDR2 is FNYEAQ. Trimming at V came to 5 bases and at J to 4 bases, leaving 7 bases not matched to a gene. The CDR3 extends over 15 amino acids. DNA of the CDR3: TGTGCCAGCAGCATCAGGACTAGCGGAGTAGAGACCCAGTACTTC. Translated, it gives CASSIRTSGVETQYF.

This rearrangement joins TRBV5-1 to TRBJ2-3; 13 bases align to TRBD2. Germline values: CDR1 SGHRS, CDR2 YFSETQ. J gave up 1 base and V 4 bases, and 9 bases lay outside the gene matches. The CDR3 is made up of 18 amino acids. The CDR3 DNA sequence: TGCGCCAGCAGCCCCACTAGCGGGGGGGCCGTAGGCACAGATACGCAGTATTTT. It translates to CASSPTSGGAVGTDTQYF.

The chain couples TRBV6-1 to TRBJ2-5, with 7 bases that match TRBD2. This CDR3 has 13 amino acids. Germline V gene data show CDR1 as MNHNS and CDR2 as SASEGT. Trimming took 4 bases from V and 3 from J; bases not matched to a gene: 2. The CDR3 DNA sequence: TGTGCCAGCAGTGTAGGGACTAAAGAGACCCAGTACTTC. This translates into CASSVGTKETQYF.

This sequence joins TRBV7-9 and TRBJ2-7; D call uncertain. Per the germline V gene, CDR1 is SEHNR and CDR2 is FQNEAQ (reference sequence). CDR3 length equals 12 residues. The V end was cut by 5 bases, the J end by 6 bases, with 11 bases between. CDR3 DNA sequence: TGTGCCAGCAGCCCACGACTGGCCGAGCAGTACTTC. Its translation is CASSPRLAEQYF.

The rearrangement links TRBV6-5 to TRBJ2-5; D possibly matches TRBD1 or TRBD2 (5 bases each). This CDR3 has 15 residues. Germline V gene sequence: CDR1 MNHEY, CDR2 SVGAGI. The V end was cut by 6 bases, the J end by 0 bases, with 14 bases between. The CDR3 spells CASSSGTTNQETQYF. CDR3 nucleotides: TGTGCCAGCAGCTCCGGGACCACAAACCAAGAGACCCAGTACTTC.

The chain carries TRBV14 and TRBJ1-4; no clear D. Trimming left V 0 bases short and J 7 bases short, with 0 bases between. CDR3 length equals 11 residues. CDR1 is SGHDN and CDR2 is FVKESK in the germline V gene. The CDR3 DNA reads as TGTGCCAGCAGCCAAGATGAAAAACTGTTTTTT. Its protein product is CASSQDEKLFF.

The gene calls are TRBV7-3 and TRBJ2-7, with 7 nucleotides matching TRBD2. The germline V gene has CDR1 SGHTA and CDR2 FQGTGA. There are 14 residues in the CDR3. The V gene end was trimmed by 3 bases and the J gene end by 1 base; junction bases not matched to a gene: 3. For the CDR3, the DNA is TGTGCCAGCAGCTTGGGGCGGGGGTCCTACGAGCAGTACTTC. The encoded protein is CASSLGRGSYEQYF.

The J gene is TRBJ2-7, the V gene TRBV12-5, with a tentative D call TRBD2 (6 bases). The V end lost 6 bases, the J end lost 3 bases, and 9 bases lay between the germline ends. CDR3 size: 12 residues. Germline CDR1 LGHNT, CDR2 FRNRAP. The CDR3 bases are TGTGCTAGTGGCCAGACTAGCTACGAGCAGTACTTC. It translates to CASGQTSYEQYF.

The chain couples TRBV7-3 to TRBJ2-2, with a possible D match to TRBD1 (5 bases). Germline loops: CDR1 SGHTA, CDR2 FQGTGA. Between the trimmed V and J ends, which lost 1 base and 7 bases, there was a span of 10 bases. The CDR3 contains 14 residues. CDR3 sequence: CASSLRRTSGELFF. The DNA for the CDR3 is TGTGCCAGCAGCTTAAGGCGGACAAGCGGGGAGCTGTTTTTT.

The CDR3: CASSDPLRTGNEKLFF. As DNA, the CDR3 is TGTGCCAGCAGTGACCCCCTGAGGACAGGGAATGAAAAACTGTTTTTT. This chain connects TRBV25-1 to TRBJ1-4; 8 positions agree with TRBD1. V dropped 3 bases and J dropped 5; count of bases not matched to a gene: 8. Germline V CDR1 and CDR2: MGHDK, SYGVNS. This CDR3 contains 16 residues.

The genes are TRBV29-1 and TRBJ1-5; 8 bases align to TRBD1. V trimming: 4 bases; J trimming: 1 base; junction bases outside the gene matches: 0. Germline V gene lookup returns CDR1 SQVTM and CDR2 ANQGSEA. The CDR3 has 13 amino acids. CDR3 nucleotide sequence: TGCAGCGTTGGACAGGGGAGCAATCAGCCCCAGCATTTT. Protein sequence: CSVGQGSNQPQHF. The full variable domain, its missing parts supplied by reference TRBV29-1 and TRBJ1-5, is SAVISQKPSRDICQRGTSLTIQCQVDSQVTMMFWYRQQPGQSLTLIATANQGSEATYESGFVIDKFPISRPNLTFSTLTVSNMSPEDSSIYLCSVGQGSNQPQHFGDGTRLSIL.

This chain joins TRBV27 and TRBJ2-7, with D perhaps assigned TRBD1 or TRBD2 (5 bases each). Per the germline V gene, CDR1 is MNHEY and CDR2 is SMNVEV (reference sequence). V lost 3 bases to trimming and J lost 0 bases, with 6 bases between them. This CDR3 has 13 residues. Written as DNA, the CDR3 is TGTGCCAGCAGTTTTGGGGGCTCCTACGAGCAGTACTTC. The encoded protein is CASSFGGSYEQYF.

The genes are TRBV11-2 and TRBJ2-5; D tentatively reads TRBD1 or TRBD2 (5 bases each). The CDR3 extends over 13 amino acids. V lost 3 bases and J 1 base, leaving 6 bases between the germline ends. The germline V gene encodes CDR1 SGHAT and CDR2 FQNNGV. CDR3 nucleotide sequence: TGTGCCAGCAGCTTTGGGGGCCAAGAGACCCAGTACTTC. Its protein is CASSFGGQETQYF. Together with reference TRBV11-2 and TRBJ2-5, the CDR3 gives the full variable domain: EAGVAQSPRYKIIEKRQSVAFWCNPISGHATLYWYQQILGQGPKLLIQFQNNGVVDDSQLPKDRFSAERLKGVDSTLKIQPAKLEDSAVYLCASSFGGQETQYFGPGTRLLVL.

The J gene is TRBJ2-3, the V gene TRBV11-2; the D gene is possibly TRBD1 (5 bases). The CDR3 has 15 residues. Deletions cut 3 bases from V and 2 bases from J, with 12 bases between. CDR1 is SGHAT and CDR2 is FQNNGV in the germline V gene. Here the CDR3 DNA reads TGTGCCAGCAGCTTCAGAAGCAGGGACACAGATACGCAGTATTTT. It yields the protein CASSFRSRDTDTQYF.

For this clone: The junction departs from germline at one end; a sequencing error may be responsible. The chain links TRBV11-2 to TRBJ2-1; TRBD1 is a possible D gene (6 bases). The germline V gene has CDR1 SGHAT and CDR2 FQNNGV. The CDR3 loop spans 17 amino acids. CDR3 region: CASSLDRSLRKYNEQFF. CDR3 coding DNA: TGTGCCAGCAGTTTAGACAGGAGTCTCCGAAAATACAATGAGCAGTTCTTC.

The CDR3 DNA is TGTGCCAGCAGTTTACTCGGGGAGCTTGGAAATTCACCCCTCCACTTT. Translation gives CASSLLGELGNSPLHF. This chain connects TRBV28 to TRBJ1-6; D ambiguous. The V and J ends lost 2 bases and 7 bases respectively, with 15 bases between them. CDR1 MDHEN and CDR2 SYDVKM come from the germline V gene. The CDR3 is 16 residues long.

V is TRBV15 and J is TRBJ1-5, with D perhaps TRBD1 (5 bases). Trimming removed 2 bases at V and 5 bases at J, with 10 bases between. The CDR3 spans 14 residues. From germline, CDR1 is LNHNV and CDR2 YYDKDF (reference sequence). Here the CDR3 DNA reads TGTGCCACCAGCAGACAGGGTAGGGATCAGCCCCAGCATTTT. It yields the protein CATSRQGRDQPQHF.

This clone was detected only once. The rearrangement uses TRBV18 and TRBJ1-2; no definite D call. V was clipped by 2 bases and J by 14 bases, with 12 bases between them. Germline values: CDR1 KGHSH, CDR2 LQKENI. The CDR3 runs to 11 residues. This CDR3 is CASSPDRAQTF. CDR3 sequence (DNA): TGTGCCAGCTCACCAGACCGGGCACAGACCTTC.

This clone occurred once. This rearrangement joins TRBV6-1 to TRBJ1-4; D is possibly TRBD1 (5 bases). V was trimmed by 8 bases and J by 6 bases, leaving 19 bases between them. Germline CDR1 is MNHNS and CDR2 is SASEGT. The CDR3 is made up of 15 amino acids. CDR3 protein: CASLQFWGSDEKLFF. CDR3 nucleotide sequence: TGTGCCAGCCTCCAATTCTGGGGGTCCGATGAAAAACTGTTTTTT.